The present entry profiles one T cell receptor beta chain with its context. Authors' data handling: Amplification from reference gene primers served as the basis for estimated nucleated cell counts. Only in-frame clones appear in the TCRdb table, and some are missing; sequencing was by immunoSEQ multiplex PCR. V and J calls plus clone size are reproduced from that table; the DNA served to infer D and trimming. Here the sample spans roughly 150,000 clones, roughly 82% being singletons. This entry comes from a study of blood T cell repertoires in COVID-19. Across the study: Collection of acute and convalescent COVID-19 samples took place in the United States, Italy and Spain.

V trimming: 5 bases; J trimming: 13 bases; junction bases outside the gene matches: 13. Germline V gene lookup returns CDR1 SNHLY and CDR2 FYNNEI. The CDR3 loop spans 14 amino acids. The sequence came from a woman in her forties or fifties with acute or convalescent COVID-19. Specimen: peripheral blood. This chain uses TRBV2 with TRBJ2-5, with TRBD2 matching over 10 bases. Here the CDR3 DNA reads TGTGCCAGCAGTAGAACGCTAGCGGGGGCCCTCGGGTACTTC. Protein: CASSRTLAGALGYF.